The 6 T cell receptor beta chains below come from one sample, sequenced in a study of shared clonotypes between healthy human individuals. The repertoire was sequenced with immunoSEQ multiplex PCR; TCRdb's copy has only in-frame clones and lacks some. Of a few million clones listed, approximately 95% were seen once; the top ten hold 0.39%. The specimen was naive CD4+ T cells from PBMCs. The sample's subset: CD45RA+ positively selected. These receptors were collected from a man aged 18-30 years in good health. Some clones in this sample may be carry-over from other donors' samples.

The V and J genes are TRBV5-4 and TRBJ2-1, with unresolved D. Per germline, CDR1 SGHNT and CDR2 YYREEE (reference sequence). This CDR3 spans 16 amino acids. V was shortened by 2 bases and J by 0 bases, with 12 bases between the two germline ends. For the CDR3, the DNA is TGTGCCAGCAGCTTTACCATCGGGCGCTCCTACAATGAGCAGTTCTTC. It translates to CASSFTIGRSYNEQFF.

The chain combines TRBV6-6 with TRBJ2-7; D gene uncertain. This CDR3 spans 14 amino acids. The germline gives CDR1 MNHNY, CDR2 SVGAGI (reference sequence). The V and J ends lost 5 bases and 9 bases respectively, with 20 bases between them. The CDR3 here is CASSPLQSLRGQYF. The CDR3 coding sequence is TGTGCCAGCAGTCCTCTCCAGTCACTACGAGGGCAGTACTTC.

This chain connects TRBV7-8 to TRBJ1-2; D might be TRBD1 (5 bases). Trimming cost V 0 bases and J 4 bases, with 12 bases left between them. CDR1 SGHVS and CDR2 FQNEAQ come from the germline V gene. The CDR3 has 15 residues. DNA of the CDR3: TGTGCCAGCAGCTTAGCCCCCGGGACGACCTATGGCTACACCTTC. Its protein product is CASSLAPGTTYGYTF.

The chain links TRBV10-1 to TRBJ2-1; 10 nucleotides line up with TRBD2. Germline CDR1 reads WNHNN; CDR2 reads SYGVQD (reference sequence). The ends lost 10 bases at V and 4 bases at J; junction bases unmatched: 7. This CDR3 has 14 residues. Written as DNA, the CDR3 is TGCGCCACCTCGCGGACTAGCGGATACAATGAGCAGTTCTTC. Translated: CATSRTSGYNEQFF.

This sequence joins TRBV7-2 and TRBJ1-2, with D possibly being TRBD1 (5 bases). Trimming pared 5 bases from V and 0 bases from J, leaving 13 bases between. Germline V gene data show CDR1 as SGHTA and CDR2 as FQGNSA. The CDR3 is 15 residues long. CDR3 loop: CASSVTGPTNYGYTF. Here the CDR3 DNA reads TGTGCCAGCAGCGTCACGGGACCGACTAACTATGGCTACACCTTC.

The rearrangement joins TRBV29-1 to TRBJ1-1; 12 nucleotides line up with TRBD1. The CDR3 totals 14 residues. V gave up 7 bases and J gave up 5 bases; unmatched junction bases: 8. The germline CDR1 and CDR2 sequences are SQVTM and ANQGSEA. Here the CDR3 reads CSGGQGALQTEAFF. CDR3 in DNA: TGCAGCGGGGGACAGGGGGCGCTTCAGACTGAAGCTTTCTTT.